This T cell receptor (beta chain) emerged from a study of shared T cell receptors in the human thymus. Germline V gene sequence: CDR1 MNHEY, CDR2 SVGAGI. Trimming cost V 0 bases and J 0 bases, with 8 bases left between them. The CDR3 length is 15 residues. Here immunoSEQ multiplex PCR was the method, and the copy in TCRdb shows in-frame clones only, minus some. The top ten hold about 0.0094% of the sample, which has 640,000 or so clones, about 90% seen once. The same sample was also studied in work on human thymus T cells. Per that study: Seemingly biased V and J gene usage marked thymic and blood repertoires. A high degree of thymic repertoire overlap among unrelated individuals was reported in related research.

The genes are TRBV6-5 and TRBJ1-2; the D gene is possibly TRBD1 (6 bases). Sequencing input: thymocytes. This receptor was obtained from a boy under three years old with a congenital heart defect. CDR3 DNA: TGTGCCAGCAGTTACTCGACAGGTACTAACTATGGCTACACCTTC. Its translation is CASSYSTGTNYGYTF.